The rows below give T cell receptor beta chains drawn from one sample of a study of T cell responses to AZD1222 COVID-19 vaccine. Here immunoSEQ multiplex PCR was the method, and the copy in TCRdb shows in-frame clones only, minus some. Of just over 80,000 clones listed, about nine tenths are singletons. The specimen was peripheral blood, collected on day 0 of AZD1222 vaccination. These receptors all stem from an adult in good health. Each CDR3 is given with its conserved first and last residue. The order of the fields is clone size, J gene, V gene, D gene, CDR3 DNA, CDR3 protein. The D gene is left open where the match is weak. Some rows mark clone size as missing; the rest say once, few, many or name a class of expanded clone.

.	TRBJ1-2	TRBV5-1	TRBD1	TGCGCCAGCAGCACCCGTGGGACAGAAGGCTACACCTTC	CASSTRGTEGYTF
.	TRBJ2-1	TRBV5-8	.	TGTGCCAGCAGCTTACTTTGGGGGGAGTTCAATGAGCAGTTCTTC	CASSLLWGEFNEQFF
.	TRBJ1-4	TRBV7-8	.	TGTGCCAGCAGCTTACCGCAGGGGTTAAATGAAAAACTGTTTTTT	CASSLPQGLNEKLFF
.	TRBJ2-3	TRBV6-6	TRBD2	TGTGCCACCAGCGGGGGGGCTTTAGATACGCAGTATTTT	CATSGGALDTQYF
.	TRBJ1-6	TRBV30	.	TGTGCCTGGAGTTGGGGGGGAGGGGGGAATTCACCCCTCCACTTT	CAWSWGGGGNSPLHF
.	TRBJ2-3	TRBV12-5	TRBD2	TGTGCTAGTGGTTTGGTAATTCTAGCGGGGGGGCCCCCATCTAGCACAGATACGCAGTATTTT	CASGLVILAGGPPSSTDTQYF
.	TRBJ1-6	TRBV27	.	TGTGCCAGCAGTTATCAGGGCGGGGTTAATTCACCCCTCCACTTT	CASSYQGGVNSPLHF
.	TRBJ1-2	TRBV5-1	TRBD1	TGCGCCAGCAGCCCGGGACAGGGTGGTGTGAGTTATGGCTACACCTTC	CASSPGQGGVSYGYTF
once	TRBJ1-4	TRBV28	.	TGTGCCAGCAGTTTATTTGGGGGGGATCTCAAAAAACTGTTTTTT	CASSLFGGDLKKLFF
.	TRBJ2-1	TRBV7-2	.	TGTGCCAGCAGCTTAGCGCGCGCAGGGGGGGCCAATGAGCAGTTCTTC	CASSLARAGGANEQFF
.	TRBJ2-7	TRBV11-3	TRBD2	TGTGCCAGCAGCTCTGCGGGGGTAACCTACGAGCAGTACTTC	CASSSAGVTYEQYF
.	TRBJ2-3	TRBV21-1	.	TGTGCCAGCAGCAAATGGGGACTAGCGGGGGGATACACAGATACGCAGTATTTT	CASSKWGLAGGYTDTQYF
.	TRBJ1-2	TRBV7-9	TRBD1	TGTGCCAGCAGCTCCAGGACAGGGGGCGCGTTTGGCTACACCTTC	CASSSRTGGAFGYTF
.	TRBJ2-1	TRBV20-1	TRBD2	TGCAGTGCTAGGGGGGGGAATGAGCAGTTCTTC	CSARGGNEQFF
.	TRBJ1-4	TRBV5-1	TRBD1	TGCGCCAGCAGGATACAGGGGGCTAATGAAAAACTGTTTTTT	CASRIQGANEKLFF